This paragraph covers one T cell receptor (beta chain) sequence. This clonotype was counted only a few times. Its antigen is still unknown. The record has no base qualities; no much larger clone is one base away. TCR beta CDR3 regions were amplified from RNA transcripts. The first round of RT-PCR for the TCR CDR3 was performed with the HTBI primer set and the Qiagen OneStep RT-PCR kit. A second multiplex PCR round built the libraries, followed by size selection and purification. The libraries were sequenced on an Illumina HiSeq2000 using paired-end 100 bp reads. The study's own analysis went as follows. SOAPnuke was used to process the raw data, throwing out any read that contained adapters or uncalled bases, had a mean Phred below 15, or lacked an exact constant-primer or identifier match. COPE v1.2.5 was used to merge the high-quality paired reads, and each unique nucleotide sequence was defined as a clonotype. Clonotypes were aligned to IMGT TRBV, TRBD and TRBJ reference segments using MiTCR v1.1. Only V-J combinations with frequency above 0.0001, covering 99% to 99.2% of repertoires, were analysed. A TCS score was defined as the ratio of F50 (clonal expansion) to E x V (chaos), with BLOSUM62-based TCRdist applied between CDR3 peptides within each V-J. Welch's t-statistics and random forest reduced just over 500 V-J features to fewer than 15, which were used in a naive Bayes classifier (R e1071). TCRdb reworked the public reads: Q25 trimming with fastp, MiXCR clone assembly, productive beta chains retained. Rows with one shared CDR3 protein collapse into an entry with the most common genes and DNA. TCRdb's processing, not the authors', yielded these V and J calls. The sample table holds about 360,000 distinct CDR3 sequences, of which 20% to 25% were seen once. The ten largest clones capture around four fifths of the sample.

The germline V gene provides CDR1 SNHLY and CDR2 FYNNEI. From cysteine to phenylalanine, the CDR3 is 12 amino acids long. Here the CDR3 DNA is all that survives: 36 bases in frame from base 1. The data originate from a study of T cells in Graves' hyperthyroidism and ophthalmopathy (dated by TCRdb to the late 2010s). Study-wide context: Peripheral blood samples were taken at initial diagnosis, before any treatment was given. To identify distinguishing TCR V-J signatures, a discovery cohort of 90 to 100 patients was used, comprising under 45 with Graves' ophthalmopathy and around 57 with stable Graves' hyperthyroidism. An independent validation cohort of some 18 hyperthyroidism patients and more than 15 patients who later progressed to ophthalmopathy tested prospective prediction of ophthalmopathy. The 75 to 100 discovery patients were divided at random into training and test sets in a 7:3 ratio. In about 6 Graves' hyperthyroidism patients, the study also compared T-cell repertoires from thyroid tissue with T-cell repertoires from blood. After blood sampling, hyperthyroidism patients were treated with methimazole at a starting dose of 30 mg daily, and ophthalmopathy patients were treated with high-dose intravenous methylprednisolone. TCR Vbeta CDR3 sequencing of 120 to 150 peripheral blood samples (about 45 ophthalmopathy, some 75 hyperthyroidism and roughly 17 progressor patients) is reported in the paper.

A patient counted as having stable Graves' hyperthyroidism if no progression to ophthalmopathy occurred over 18 months of follow-up. Hyperthyroidism patients were newly diagnosed, with disease duration under 2 months, and aged 18 to 65 years. The study excluded patients with uncontrolled infections, other autoimmune diseases, pregnancy or lactation. Diagnoses were based on clinical symptoms, serum thyroxine and TRAb, thyroid ultrasound and orbital computed tomography. PBMCs were isolated from about 10 ml of fresh peripheral blood by Ficoll-Paque density gradient centrifugation. Total RNA was extracted using Trizol reagent, and RNA quality was assessed on an Agilent 2100 Bioanalyzer. What the study reported, not specific to this receptor: A model built on a 13 V-J signature distinguished ophthalmopathy from stable hyperthyroidism, reaching roughly 88% sensitivity and under 84% specificity in cross-validation and 80%/75% in testing. Most expanded thyroid clonotypes (frequency above 0.001) were also found in blood, which suggests that blood repertoires may mirror thyroid immune responses. In validation, the model predicted progression to ophthalmopathy with about 71% sensitivity and approximately 78% specificity, a median of about 6 months before onset. Sample size was not statistically predetermined, and blinding of investigators to group allocation was not performed.

The source is a man in his fifties or sixties with Graves' hyperthyroidism. The specimen sequenced was blood. The chain employs TRBV2 and TRBJ2-7; 8 of the junction bases match TRBD2. The CDR3 is CAAGTRFYEQYF. The nucleotide sequence is given as TGTGCAGCCGGGACTAGATTTTACGAGCAGTACTTC.